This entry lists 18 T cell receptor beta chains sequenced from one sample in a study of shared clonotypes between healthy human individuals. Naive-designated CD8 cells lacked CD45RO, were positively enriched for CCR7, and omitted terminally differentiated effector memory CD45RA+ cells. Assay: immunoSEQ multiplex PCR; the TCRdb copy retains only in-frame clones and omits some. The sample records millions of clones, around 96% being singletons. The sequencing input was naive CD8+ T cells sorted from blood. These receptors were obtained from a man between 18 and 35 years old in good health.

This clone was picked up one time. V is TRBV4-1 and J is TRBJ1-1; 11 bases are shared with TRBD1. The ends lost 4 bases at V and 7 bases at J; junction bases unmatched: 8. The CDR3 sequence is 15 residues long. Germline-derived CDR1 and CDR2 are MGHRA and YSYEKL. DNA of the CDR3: TGCGCCAGCAGCCCGGAAGGACAGGGGGCCGTTGAAGCTTTCTTT. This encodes CASSPEGQGAVEAFF.

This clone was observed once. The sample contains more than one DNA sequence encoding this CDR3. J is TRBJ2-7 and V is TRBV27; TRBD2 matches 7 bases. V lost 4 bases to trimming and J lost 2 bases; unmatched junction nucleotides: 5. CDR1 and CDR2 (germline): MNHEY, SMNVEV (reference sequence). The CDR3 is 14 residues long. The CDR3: CASSSGGSTYEQYF. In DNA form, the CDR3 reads TGTGCCAGCAGTTCTGGCGGGAGCACCTACGAGCAGTACTTC.

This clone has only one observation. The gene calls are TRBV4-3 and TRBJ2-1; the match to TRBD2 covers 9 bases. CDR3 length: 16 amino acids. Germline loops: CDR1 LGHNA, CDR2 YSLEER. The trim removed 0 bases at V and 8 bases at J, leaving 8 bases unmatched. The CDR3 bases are TGCGCCAGCAGCCAAGAGGTGGTAGCGGGAGAGGATGAGCAGTTCTTC. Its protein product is CASSQEVVAGEDEQFF.

The CDR3 DNA reads as TGTGCCAGCAGCGGGGACCTCGGGATAGCCGACAGTCCACTGTACAATGAGCAGTTCTTC. Its translation: CASSGDLGIADSPLYNEQFF. This chain uses TRBV9 with TRBJ2-1; either TRBD1 or TRBD2 may fit D (5 bases each). Between the trimmed V and J ends, which lost 3 bases and 4 bases, there was a span of 29 bases. Germline CDR1 and CDR2: SGDLS and YYNGEE. This CDR3 contains 20 residues. Looking up the rest from reference TRBV9 and TRBJ2-1 gives the full variable domain: DSGVTQTPKHLITATGQRVTLRCSPRSGDLSVYWYQQSLDQGLQFLIQYYNGEERAKGNILERFSAQQFPDLHSELNLSSLELGDSALYFCASSGDLGIADSPLYNEQFFGPGTRLTVL.

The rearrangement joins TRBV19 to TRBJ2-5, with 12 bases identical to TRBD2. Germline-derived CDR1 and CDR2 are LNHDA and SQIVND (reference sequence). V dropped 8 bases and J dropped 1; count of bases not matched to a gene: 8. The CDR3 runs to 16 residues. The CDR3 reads CASSPWTSGVQETQYF. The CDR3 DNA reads TGTGCCAGTTCCCCTTGGACTAGCGGGGTCCAAGAGACCCAGTACTTC.

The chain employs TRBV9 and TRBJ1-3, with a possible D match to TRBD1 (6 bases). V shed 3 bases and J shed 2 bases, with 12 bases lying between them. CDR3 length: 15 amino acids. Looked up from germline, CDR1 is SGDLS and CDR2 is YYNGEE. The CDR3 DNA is TGTGCCAGCAGCGCGTCAGGGGAACCTGGAAACACCATATATTTT. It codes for CASSASGEPGNTIYF.

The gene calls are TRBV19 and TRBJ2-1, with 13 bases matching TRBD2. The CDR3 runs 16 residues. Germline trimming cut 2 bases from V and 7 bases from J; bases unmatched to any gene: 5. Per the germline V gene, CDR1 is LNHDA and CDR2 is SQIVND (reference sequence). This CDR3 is CASSIWTSGSQNEQFF. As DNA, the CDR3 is TGTGCCAGTAGTATATGGACTAGCGGGAGTCAGAATGAGCAGTTCTTC.

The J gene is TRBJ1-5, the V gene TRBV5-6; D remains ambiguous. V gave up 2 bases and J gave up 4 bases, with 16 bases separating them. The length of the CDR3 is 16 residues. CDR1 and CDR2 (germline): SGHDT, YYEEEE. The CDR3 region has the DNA TGTGCCAGCAGCTTATATTGGCAGGAGGTTAATCAGCCCCAGCATTTT. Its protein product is CASSLYWQEVNQPQHF. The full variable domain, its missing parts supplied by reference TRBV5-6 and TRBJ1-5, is DAGVTQSPTHLIKTRGQQVTLRCSPKSGHDTVSWYQQALGQGPQFIFQYYEEEERQRGNFPDRFSGHQFPNYSSELNVNALLLGDSALYLCASSLYWQEVNQPQHFGDGTRLSIL.

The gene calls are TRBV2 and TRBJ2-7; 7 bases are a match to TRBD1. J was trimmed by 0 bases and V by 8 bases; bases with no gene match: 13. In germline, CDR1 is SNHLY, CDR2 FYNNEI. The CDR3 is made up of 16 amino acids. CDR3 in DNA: TGTGCCAGCCATCTGGGTCCGGGACAGAGCTCCTACGAGCAGTACTTC. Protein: CASHLGPGQSSYEQYF.

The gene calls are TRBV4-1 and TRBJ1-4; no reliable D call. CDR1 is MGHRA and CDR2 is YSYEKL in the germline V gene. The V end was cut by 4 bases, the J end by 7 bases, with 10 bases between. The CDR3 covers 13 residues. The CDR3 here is CASSREPTEKLFF. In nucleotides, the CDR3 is TGCGCCAGCAGCCGCGAGCCAACTGAAAAACTGTTTTTT.

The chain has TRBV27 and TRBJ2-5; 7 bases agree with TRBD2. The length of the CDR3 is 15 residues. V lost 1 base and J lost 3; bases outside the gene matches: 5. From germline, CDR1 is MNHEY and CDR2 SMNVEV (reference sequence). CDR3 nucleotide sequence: TGTGCCAGCAGTTTATACGGGGGGATGGAAGAGACCCAGTACTTC. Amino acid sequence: CASSLYGGMEETQYF.

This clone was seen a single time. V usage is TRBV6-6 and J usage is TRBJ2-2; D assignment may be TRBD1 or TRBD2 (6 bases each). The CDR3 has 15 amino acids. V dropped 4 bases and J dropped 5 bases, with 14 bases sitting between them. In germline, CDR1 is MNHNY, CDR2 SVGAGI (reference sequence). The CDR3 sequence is CASSWGLGGTGELFF. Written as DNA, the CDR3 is TGTGCCAGCAGTTGGGGCTTAGGGGGGACCGGGGAGCTGTTTTTT.

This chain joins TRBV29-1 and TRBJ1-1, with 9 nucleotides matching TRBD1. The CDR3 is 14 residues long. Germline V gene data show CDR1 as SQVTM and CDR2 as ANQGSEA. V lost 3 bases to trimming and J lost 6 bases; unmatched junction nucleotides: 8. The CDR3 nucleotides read TGCAGCGTTGAGGGACAGGGCTCAGTGGCTGAAGCTTTCTTT. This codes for CSVEGQGSVAEAFF.

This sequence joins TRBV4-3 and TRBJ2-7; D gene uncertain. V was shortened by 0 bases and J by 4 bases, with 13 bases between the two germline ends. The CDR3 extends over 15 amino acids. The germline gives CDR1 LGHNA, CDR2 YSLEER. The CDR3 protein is CASSQDGLAGYEQYF. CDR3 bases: TGCGCCAGCAGCCAAGATGGGCTGGCCGGATACGAGCAGTACTTC.

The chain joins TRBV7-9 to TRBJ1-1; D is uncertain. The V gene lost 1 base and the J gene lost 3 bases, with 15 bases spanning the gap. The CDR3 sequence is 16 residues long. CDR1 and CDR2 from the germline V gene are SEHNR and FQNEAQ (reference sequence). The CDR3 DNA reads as TGTGCCAGCAGCTTAGGGGAGGGTGGTATAGACACTGAAGCTTTCTTT. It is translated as CASSLGEGGIDTEAFF.

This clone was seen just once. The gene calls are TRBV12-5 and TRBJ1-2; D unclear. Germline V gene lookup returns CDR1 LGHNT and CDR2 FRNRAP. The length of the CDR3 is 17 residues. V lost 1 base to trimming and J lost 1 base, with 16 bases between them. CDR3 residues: CASGLADLTPFNYGYTF. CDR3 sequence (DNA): TGTGCTAGTGGTTTGGCTGACCTCACTCCCTTTAACTATGGCTACACCTTC.

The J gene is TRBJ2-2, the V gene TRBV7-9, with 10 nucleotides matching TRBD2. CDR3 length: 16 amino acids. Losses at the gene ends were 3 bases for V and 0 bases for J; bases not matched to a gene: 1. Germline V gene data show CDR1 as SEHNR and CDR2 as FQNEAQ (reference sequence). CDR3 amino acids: CASSFTSGANTGELFF. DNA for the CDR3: TGTGCCAGCAGCTTTACTAGCGGGGCGAACACCGGGGAGCTGTTTTTT.

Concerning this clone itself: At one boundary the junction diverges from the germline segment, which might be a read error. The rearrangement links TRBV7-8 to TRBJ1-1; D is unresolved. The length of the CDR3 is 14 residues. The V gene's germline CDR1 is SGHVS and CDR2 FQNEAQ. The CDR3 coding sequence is TGTGCCAGCAGCTTAGAAGCCATGAACACTGAAACTTTCTTT. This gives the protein CASSLEAMNTETFF.